This TCR beta chain was obtained from a study of blood T cell repertoires in COVID-19. Across the whole study: The study drew acute and convalescent COVID-19 samples from the United States, Italy and Spain. T cells, B-cell-depleted T cells, or PBMCs supplied cDNA or gDNA.

Authors' processing steps: Nucleated cell counts were estimated from reference gene primer amplification. Sequenced by immunoSEQ multiplex PCR; TCRdb stores in-frame clones only, minus some. V and J calls and clone size follow that table, whereas D and trimming were derived from the DNA. The sample has over 200,000 clones, more than 70% seen once. Trimming pared 0 bases from V and 6 bases from J, leaving 12 bases between. The CDR3 runs 14 residues. From germline, CDR1 is LGHNA and CDR2 YSLEER. The chain combines TRBV4-3 with TRBJ2-7; D unclear. This receptor was taken from a woman in her sixties or seventies with acute or convalescent COVID-19. The sequenced sample consisted of peripheral blood. CDR3 nucleotide sequence: TGCGCCAGCAGCCAAGATCTTGCGGTGGCCGAGCAGTACTTC. Translation gives CASSQDLAVAEQYF.